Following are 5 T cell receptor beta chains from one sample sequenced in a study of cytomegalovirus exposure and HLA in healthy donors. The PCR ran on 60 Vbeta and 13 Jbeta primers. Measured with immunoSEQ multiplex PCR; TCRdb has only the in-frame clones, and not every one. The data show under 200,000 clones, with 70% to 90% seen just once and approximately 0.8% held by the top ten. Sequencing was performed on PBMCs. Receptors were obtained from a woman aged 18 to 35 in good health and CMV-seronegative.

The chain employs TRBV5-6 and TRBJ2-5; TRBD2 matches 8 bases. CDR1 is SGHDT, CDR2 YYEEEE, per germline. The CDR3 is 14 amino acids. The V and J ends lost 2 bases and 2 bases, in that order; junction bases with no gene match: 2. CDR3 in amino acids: CASSLAGVQETQYF. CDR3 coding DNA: TGTGCCAGCAGCTTAGCGGGGGTTCAAGAGACCCAGTACTTC.

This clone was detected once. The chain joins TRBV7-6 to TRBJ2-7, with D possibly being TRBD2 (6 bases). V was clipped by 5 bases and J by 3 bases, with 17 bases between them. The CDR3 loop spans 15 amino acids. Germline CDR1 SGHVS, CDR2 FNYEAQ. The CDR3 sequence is CASSARWGDFYEQYF. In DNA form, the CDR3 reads TGTGCCAGCAGCGCCCGATGGGGGGACTTCTACGAGCAGTACTTC.

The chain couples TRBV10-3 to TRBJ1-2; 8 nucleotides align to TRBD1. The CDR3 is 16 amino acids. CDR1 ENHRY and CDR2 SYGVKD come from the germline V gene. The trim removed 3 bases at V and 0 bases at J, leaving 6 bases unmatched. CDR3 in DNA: TGTGCCATCAGTGACGGGACAGGATCACCTAACTATGGCTACACCTTC. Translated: CAISDGTGSPNYGYTF.

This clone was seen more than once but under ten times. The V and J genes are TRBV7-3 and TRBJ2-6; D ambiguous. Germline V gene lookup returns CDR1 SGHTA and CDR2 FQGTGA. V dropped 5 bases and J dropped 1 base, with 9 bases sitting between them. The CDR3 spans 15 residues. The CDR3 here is CASSRSGSGANVLTF. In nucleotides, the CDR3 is TGTGCCAGCAGCCGGTCGGGTTCTGGGGCCAACGTCCTGACTTTC.

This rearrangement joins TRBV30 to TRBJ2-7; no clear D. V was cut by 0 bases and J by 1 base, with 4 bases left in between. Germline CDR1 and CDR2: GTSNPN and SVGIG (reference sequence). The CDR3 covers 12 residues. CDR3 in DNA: TGTGCCTGGAGTGTAATATCCTACGAGCAGTACTTC. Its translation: CAWSVISYEQYF.